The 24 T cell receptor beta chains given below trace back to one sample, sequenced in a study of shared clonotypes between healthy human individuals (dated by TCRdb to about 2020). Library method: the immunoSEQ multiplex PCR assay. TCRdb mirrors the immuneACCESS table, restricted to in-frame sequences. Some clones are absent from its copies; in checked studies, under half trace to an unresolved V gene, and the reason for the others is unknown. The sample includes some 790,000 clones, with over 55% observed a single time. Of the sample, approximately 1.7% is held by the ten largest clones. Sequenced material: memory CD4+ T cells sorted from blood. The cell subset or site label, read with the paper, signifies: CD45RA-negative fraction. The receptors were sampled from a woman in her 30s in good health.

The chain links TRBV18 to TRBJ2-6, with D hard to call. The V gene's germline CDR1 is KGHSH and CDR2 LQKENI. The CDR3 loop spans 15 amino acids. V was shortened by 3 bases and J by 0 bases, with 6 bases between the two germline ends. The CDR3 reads CASSPYSSGANVLTF. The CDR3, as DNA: TGTGCCAGCTCACCCTATAGCTCTGGGGCCAACGTCCTGACTTTC.

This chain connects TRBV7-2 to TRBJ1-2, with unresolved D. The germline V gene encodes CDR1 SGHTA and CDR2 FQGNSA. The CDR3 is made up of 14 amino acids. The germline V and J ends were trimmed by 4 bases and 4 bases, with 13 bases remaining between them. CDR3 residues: CASSSQRAGYGYTF. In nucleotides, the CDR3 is TGTGCCAGCAGCTCGCAGCGGGCCGGCTATGGCTACACCTTC.

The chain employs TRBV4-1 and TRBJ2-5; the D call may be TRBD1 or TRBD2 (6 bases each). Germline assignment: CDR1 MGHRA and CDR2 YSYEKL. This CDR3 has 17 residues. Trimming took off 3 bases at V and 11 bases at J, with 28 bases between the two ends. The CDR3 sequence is CASSHPIGQTELREQYF. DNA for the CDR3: TGCGCCAGCAGCCACCCGATAGGACAGACCGAACTTCGGGAGCAGTACTTC.

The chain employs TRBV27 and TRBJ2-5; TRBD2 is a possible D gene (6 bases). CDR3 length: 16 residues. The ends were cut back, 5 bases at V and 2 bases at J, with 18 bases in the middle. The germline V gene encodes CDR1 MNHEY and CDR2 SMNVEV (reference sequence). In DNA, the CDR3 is TGTGCCAGCAGTGACCTGGGACTGGGCTCTCAAGAGACCCAGTACTTC. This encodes CASSDLGLGSQETQYF.

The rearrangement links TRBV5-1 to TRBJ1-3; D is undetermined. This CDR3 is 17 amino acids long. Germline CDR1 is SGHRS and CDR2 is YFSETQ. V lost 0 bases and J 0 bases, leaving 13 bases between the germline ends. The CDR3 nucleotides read TGCGCCAGCAGCTTGGTATTAGGAGGGAGCTCTGGAAACACCATATATTTT. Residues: CASSLVLGGSSGNTIYF.

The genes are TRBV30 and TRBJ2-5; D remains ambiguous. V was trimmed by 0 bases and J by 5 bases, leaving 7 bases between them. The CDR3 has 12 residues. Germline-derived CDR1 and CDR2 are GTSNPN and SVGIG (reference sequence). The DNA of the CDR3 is TGTGCCTGGAGTGTAAACGGGGAGACCCAGTACTTC. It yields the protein CAWSVNGETQYF.

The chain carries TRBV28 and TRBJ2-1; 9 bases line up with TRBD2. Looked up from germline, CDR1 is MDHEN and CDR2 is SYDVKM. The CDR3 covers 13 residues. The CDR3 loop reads CGLGGRGYNEQFF. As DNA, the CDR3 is TGTGGTCTCGGCGGGAGGGGCTACAATGAGCAGTTCTTC. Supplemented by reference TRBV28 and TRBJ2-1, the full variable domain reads DVKVTQSSRYLVKRTGEKVFLECVQDMDHENMFWYRQDPGLGLRLIYFSYDVKMKEKGDIPEGYSVSREKKERFSLILESASTNQTSMYLCGLGGRGYNEQFFGPGTRLTVL.

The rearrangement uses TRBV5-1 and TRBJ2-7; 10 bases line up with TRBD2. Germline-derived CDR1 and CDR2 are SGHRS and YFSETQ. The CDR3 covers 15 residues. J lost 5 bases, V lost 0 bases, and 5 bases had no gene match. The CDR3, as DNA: TGCGCCAGCAGCTTGGGTAGCGGGAGGTCCCACGAGCAGTACTTC. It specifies CASSLGSGRSHEQYF.

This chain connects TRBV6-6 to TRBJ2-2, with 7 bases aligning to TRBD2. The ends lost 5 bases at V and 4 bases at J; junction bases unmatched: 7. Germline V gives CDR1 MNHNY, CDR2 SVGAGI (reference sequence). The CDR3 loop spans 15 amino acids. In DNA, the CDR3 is TGTGCCAGCAGTCGGGACTACCAGGGCACCGGGGAGCTGTTTTTT. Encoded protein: CASSRDYQGTGELFF.

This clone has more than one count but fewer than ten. CDR3 residues: CASSHRWAGVLAGELFF. The CDR3 DNA is TGTGCCAGCAGCCACAGGTGGGCGGGAGTACTGGCCGGGGAGCTGTTTTTT. This rearrangement joins TRBV4-2 to TRBJ2-2, with TRBD2 identical over 7 bases. CDR3 length: 17 amino acids. V lost 3 bases to trimming and J lost 6 bases; unmatched junction nucleotides: 13. Germline CDR1 is LGHNA and CDR2 is YNFKEQ.

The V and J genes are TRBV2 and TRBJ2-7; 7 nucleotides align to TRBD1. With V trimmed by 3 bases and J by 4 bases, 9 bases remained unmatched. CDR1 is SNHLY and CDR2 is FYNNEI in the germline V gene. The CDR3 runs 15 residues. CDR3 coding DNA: TGTGCCAGCAGTGACCGGCAGGTGGGACAGTACGAGCAGTACTTC. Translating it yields CASSDRQVGQYEQYF.

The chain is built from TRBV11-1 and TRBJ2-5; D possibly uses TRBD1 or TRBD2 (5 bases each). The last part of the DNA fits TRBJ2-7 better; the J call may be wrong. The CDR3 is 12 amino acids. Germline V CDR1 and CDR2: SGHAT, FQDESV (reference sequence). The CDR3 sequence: CASSQGPNEQYF. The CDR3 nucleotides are TGTGCCAGCAGCCAGGGACCTAACGAGCAGTACTTC.

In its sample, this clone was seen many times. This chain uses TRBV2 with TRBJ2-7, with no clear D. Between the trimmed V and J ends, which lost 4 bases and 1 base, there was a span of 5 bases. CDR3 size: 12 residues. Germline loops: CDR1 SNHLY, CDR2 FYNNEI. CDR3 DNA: TGTGCCAGCAGTGCTTATTCCTACGAGCAGTACTTC. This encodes CASSAYSYEQYF.

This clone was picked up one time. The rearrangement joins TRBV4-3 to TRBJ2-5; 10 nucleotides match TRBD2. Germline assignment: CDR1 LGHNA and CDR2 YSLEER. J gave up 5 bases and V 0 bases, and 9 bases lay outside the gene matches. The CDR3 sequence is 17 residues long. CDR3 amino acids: CASSQDAIAGGGETQYF. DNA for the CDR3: TGCGCCAGCAGCCAAGATGCGATAGCGGGAGGCGGGGAGACCCAGTACTTC.

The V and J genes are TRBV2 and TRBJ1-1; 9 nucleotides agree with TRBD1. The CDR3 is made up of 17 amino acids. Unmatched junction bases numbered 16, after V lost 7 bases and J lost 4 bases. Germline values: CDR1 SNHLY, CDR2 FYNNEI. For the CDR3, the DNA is TGTGCCAGCAATGCCGGGACAGGGTCCACAGAGACCACTGAAGCTTTCTTT. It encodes CASNAGTGSTETTEAFF.

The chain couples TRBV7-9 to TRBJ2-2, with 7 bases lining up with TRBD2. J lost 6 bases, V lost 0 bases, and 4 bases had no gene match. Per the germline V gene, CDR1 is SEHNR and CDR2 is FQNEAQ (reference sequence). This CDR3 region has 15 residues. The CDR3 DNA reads TGTGCCAGCAGCTTAGCGTCCGGGGGGTCCGGGGAGCTGTTTTTT. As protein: CASSLASGGSGELFF.

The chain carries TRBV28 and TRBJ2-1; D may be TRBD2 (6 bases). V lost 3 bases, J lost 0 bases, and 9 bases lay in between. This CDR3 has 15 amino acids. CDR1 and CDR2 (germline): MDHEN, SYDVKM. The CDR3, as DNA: TGTGCCAGCAGTTTGGGGAGGCCCTCCTACAATGAGCAGTTCTTC. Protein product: CASSLGRPSYNEQFF. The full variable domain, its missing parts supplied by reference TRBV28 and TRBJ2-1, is DVKVTQSSRYLVKRTGEKVFLECVQDMDHENMFWYRQDPGLGLRLIYFSYDVKMKEKGDIPEGYSVSREKKERFSLILESASTNQTSMYLCASSLGRPSYNEQFFGPGTRLTVL.

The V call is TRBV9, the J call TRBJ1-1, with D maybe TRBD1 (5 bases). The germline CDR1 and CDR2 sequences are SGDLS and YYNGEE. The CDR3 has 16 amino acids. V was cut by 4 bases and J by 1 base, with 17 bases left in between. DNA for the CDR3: TGTGCCAGCAGCACGACAGCTCAACTCGGGAACACTGAAGCTTTCTTT. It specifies CASSTTAQLGNTEAFF.

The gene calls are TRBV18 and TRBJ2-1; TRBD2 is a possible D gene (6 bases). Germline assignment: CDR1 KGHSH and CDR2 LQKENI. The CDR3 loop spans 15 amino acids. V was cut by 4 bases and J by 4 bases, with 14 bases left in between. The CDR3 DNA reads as TGTGCCAGCTCACTCTTATCGGGGGTGTACAATGAGCAGTTCTTC. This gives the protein CASSLLSGVYNEQFF.

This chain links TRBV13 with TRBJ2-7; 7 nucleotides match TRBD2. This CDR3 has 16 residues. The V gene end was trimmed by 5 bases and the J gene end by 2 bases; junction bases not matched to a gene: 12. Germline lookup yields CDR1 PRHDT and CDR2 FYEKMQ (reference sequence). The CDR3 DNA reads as TGTGCCAGCAGCCCCCGTTCATGGGCGGGAGCCTACGAGCAGTACTTC. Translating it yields CASSPRSWAGAYEQYF.

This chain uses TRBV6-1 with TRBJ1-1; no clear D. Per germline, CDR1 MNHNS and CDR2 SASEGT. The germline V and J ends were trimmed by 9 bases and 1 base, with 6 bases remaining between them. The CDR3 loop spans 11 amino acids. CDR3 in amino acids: CASARNTEAFF. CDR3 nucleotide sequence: TGTGCCAGTGCCAGGAACACTGAAGCTTTCTTT.

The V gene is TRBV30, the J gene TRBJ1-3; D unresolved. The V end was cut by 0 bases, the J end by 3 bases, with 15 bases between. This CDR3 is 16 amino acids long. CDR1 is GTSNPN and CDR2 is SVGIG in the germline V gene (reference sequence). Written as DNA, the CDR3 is TGTGCCTGGAGTGTACTGTGGGTTCGGGATGGAAACACCATATATTTT. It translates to CAWSVLWVRDGNTIYF.

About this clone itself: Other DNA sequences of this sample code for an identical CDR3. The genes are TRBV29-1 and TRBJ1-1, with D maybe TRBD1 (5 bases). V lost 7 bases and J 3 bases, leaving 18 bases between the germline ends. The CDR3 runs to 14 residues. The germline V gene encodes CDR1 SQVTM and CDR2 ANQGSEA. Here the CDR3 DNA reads TGCAGCGCCCAGGCCTCGGGGGGGTACACTGAAGCTTTCTTT. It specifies CSAQASGGYTEAFF.

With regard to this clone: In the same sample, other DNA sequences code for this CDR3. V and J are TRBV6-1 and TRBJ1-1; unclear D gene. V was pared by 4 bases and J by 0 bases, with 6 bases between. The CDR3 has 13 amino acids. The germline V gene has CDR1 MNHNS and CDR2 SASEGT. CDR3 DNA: TGTGCCAGCAGTGGCACCTTGAACACTGAAGCTTTCTTT. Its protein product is CASSGTLNTEAFF.